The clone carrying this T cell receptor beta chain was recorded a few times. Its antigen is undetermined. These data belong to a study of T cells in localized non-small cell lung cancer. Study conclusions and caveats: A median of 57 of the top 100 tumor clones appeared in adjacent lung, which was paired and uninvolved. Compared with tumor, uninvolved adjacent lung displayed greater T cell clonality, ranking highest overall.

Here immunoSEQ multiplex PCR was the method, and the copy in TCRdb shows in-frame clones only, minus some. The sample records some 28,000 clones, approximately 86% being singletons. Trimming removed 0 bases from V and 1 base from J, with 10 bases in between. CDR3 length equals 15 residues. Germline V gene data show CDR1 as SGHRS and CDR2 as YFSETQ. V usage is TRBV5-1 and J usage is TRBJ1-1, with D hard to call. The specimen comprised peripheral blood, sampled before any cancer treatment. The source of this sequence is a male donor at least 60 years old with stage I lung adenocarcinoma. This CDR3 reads CASSLGPGSNTEAFF. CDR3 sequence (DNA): TGCGCCAGCAGCTTGGGTCCGGGCTCGAACACTGAAGCTTTCTTT.